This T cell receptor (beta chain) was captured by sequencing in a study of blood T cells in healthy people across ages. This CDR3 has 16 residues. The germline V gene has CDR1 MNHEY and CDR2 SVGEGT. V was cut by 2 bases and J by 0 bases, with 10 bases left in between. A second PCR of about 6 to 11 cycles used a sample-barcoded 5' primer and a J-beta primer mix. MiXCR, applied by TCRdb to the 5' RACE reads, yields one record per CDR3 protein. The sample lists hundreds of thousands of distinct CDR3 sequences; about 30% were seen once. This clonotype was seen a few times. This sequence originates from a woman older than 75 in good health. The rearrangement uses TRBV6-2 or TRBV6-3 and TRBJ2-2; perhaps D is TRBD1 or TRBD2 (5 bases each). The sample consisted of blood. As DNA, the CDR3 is TGTGCCAGCAGTTACGAGGGGCAGACGAACACCGGGGAGCTGTTTTTT. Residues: CASSYEGQTNTGELFF.